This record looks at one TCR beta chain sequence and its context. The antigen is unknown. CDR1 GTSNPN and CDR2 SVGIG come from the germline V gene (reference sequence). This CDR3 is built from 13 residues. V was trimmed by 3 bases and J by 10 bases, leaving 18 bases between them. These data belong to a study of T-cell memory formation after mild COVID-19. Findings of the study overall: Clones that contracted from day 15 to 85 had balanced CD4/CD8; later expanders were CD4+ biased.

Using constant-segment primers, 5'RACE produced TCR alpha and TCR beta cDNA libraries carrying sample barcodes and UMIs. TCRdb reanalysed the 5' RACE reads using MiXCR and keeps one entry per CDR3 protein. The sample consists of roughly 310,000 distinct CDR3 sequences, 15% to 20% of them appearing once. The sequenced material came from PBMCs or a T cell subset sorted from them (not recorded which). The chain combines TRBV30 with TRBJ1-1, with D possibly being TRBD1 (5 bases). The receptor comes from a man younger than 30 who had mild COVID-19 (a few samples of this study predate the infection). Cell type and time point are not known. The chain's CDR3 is CAWSPMGRTTAFF. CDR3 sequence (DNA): TGTGCCTGGAGCCCTATGGGGCGCACAACAGCTTTCTTT.